Below, 17 T cell receptor beta chains from the same sample are listed, as sequenced in a study of blood T cells in healthy people across ages. Sample-barcoded 5' priming and a J-beta primer mix drove a second PCR of roughly 7 to 11 cycles. TCRdb re-called the 5' RACE reads with MiXCR, one entry per CDR3 protein. The sample has approximately 1,000,000 distinct CDR3 sequences, roughly two fifths seen once. The material sequenced was blood. These receptor sequences come from a man aged 18-30 years in good health.

In its sample, this clonotype was seen a few times. The chain uses TRBV29-1 and TRBJ2-7; D is unclear. The CDR3 extends over 11 amino acids. Germline CDR1 SQVTM, CDR2 ANQGSEA. V was pared by 5 bases and J by 2 bases, with 7 bases between. The CDR3: CSVNGAYEQYF. The CDR3 region has the DNA TGCAGCGTTAATGGGGCCTACGAGCAGTACTTC.

This clonotype was detected only a few times. Here the CDR3 reads CASSWTGLDEQYF. Here the CDR3 DNA reads TGTGCCAGCAGTTGGACAGGCCTCGACGAGCAGTACTTC. This chain uses TRBV6-6 with TRBJ2-5; 7 nucleotides line up with TRBD1. The DNA end is more similar to TRBJ2-7, so the J call may be wrong. The CDR3 loop spans 13 amino acids. Germline loops: CDR1 MNHNY, CDR2 SVGAGI (reference sequence).

Remarks on this clonotype: A much more abundant neighbour one base away suggests this may be a read error. The rearrangement links TRBV5-1 to TRBJ2-1; D remains unclear. The CDR3 covers 15 residues. Deletions cut 0 bases from V and 0 bases from J, with 7 bases between. The germline gives CDR1 SGHRS, CDR2 YFSETQ. The CDR3 DNA is TGCGCCAGCAGCTTGGACATTTTCTCCTACAATGAGCAGTTCTTC. Translated, it gives CASSLDIFSYNEQFF.

This chain uses TRBV5-1 with TRBJ1-2; no clear D gene. The V and J ends lost 0 bases and 5 bases respectively, with 11 bases between them. CDR3 length equals 14 residues. CDR1 is SGHRS and CDR2 is YFSETQ in the germline V gene. The CDR3 bases are TGCGCCAGCAGCTTGGATAAGGTGGGGTATGGCTACACCTTC. This codes for CASSLDKVGYGYTF.

This clonotype was counted between two and nine times. V and J are TRBV12-3 or TRBV12-4 and TRBJ2-5; a possible D gene is TRBD1 (6 bases). The CDR3 is 13 amino acids. Trimming left V 4 bases short and J 5 bases short, with 11 bases between. The CDR3 is CASSWDTGETQYF. The CDR3 DNA reads as TGTGCCAGCAGTTGGGACACGGGGGAGACCCAGTACTTC.

This clonotype was detected only a few times. The chain carries TRBV9 and TRBJ1-5, with D perhaps matching TRBD1 (5 bases). V was pared by 3 bases and J by 0 bases, with 10 bases between. Germline assignment: CDR1 SGDLS and CDR2 YYNGEE. This CDR3 spans 15 amino acids. The CDR3 bases are TGTGCCAGCAGCGAGGGACTCAATAGCAATCAGCCCCAGCATTTT. Translated: CASSEGLNSNQPQHF.

This clonotype turned up a few times. The chain combines TRBV7-9 with TRBJ2-3, with 7 positions matching TRBD1. The germline V gene encodes CDR1 SEHNR and CDR2 FQNEAQ (reference sequence). The CDR3 has 17 amino acids. The V gene end was trimmed by 5 bases and the J gene end by 2 bases; junction bases not matched to a gene: 13. DNA for the CDR3: TGTGCCAGCAGCCCACGTCCGGGACAGTCAGTCACAGATACGCAGTATTTT. Residues: CASSPRPGQSVTDTQYF.

V usage is TRBV19 and J usage is TRBJ1-1, with unresolved D. The CDR3 runs 12 residues. Germline CDR1 LNHDA, CDR2 SQIVND (reference sequence). V dropped 3 bases and J dropped 5 bases, with 7 bases sitting between them. As DNA, the CDR3 is TGTGCCAGTAGTATGTTAAAGACTGAAGCTTTCTTT. This codes for CASSMLKTEAFF. Together with reference TRBV19 and TRBJ1-1, the CDR3 gives the full variable domain: DGGITQSPKYLFRKEGQNVTLSCEQNLNHDAMYWYRQDPGQGLRLIYYSQIVNDFQKGDIAEGYSVSREKKESFPLTVTSAQKNPTAFYLCASSMLKTEAFFGQGTRLTVV.

V gene TRBV20-1 combines with J gene TRBJ2-7; the match to TRBD2 covers 7 bases. Per germline, CDR1 DFQATT and CDR2 SNEGSKA (reference sequence). This CDR3 is built from 15 residues. With V trimmed by 5 bases and J by 7 bases, 17 bases remained unmatched. CDR3 DNA sequence: TGCAGTGCTGGGCGCCCCGAACGGGACTACAATGAGCAGTACTTC. Encoded protein: CSAGRPERDYNEQYF.

This clonotype came up a few times. CDR3 residues: CASSPREGAVYNEQFF. CDR3 nucleotide sequence: TGTGCCAGCAGCCCTAGGGAGGGGGCGGTCTACAATGAGCAGTTCTTC. V gene TRBV7-9 combines with J gene TRBJ2-1; the D call may be TRBD1 or TRBD2 (7 bases each). Germline V CDR1 and CDR2: SEHNR, FQNEAQ (reference sequence). V was clipped by 5 bases and J by 3 bases, with 17 bases between them. The CDR3 runs 16 residues. The complete variable domain, with remaining parts taken from reference TRBV7-9 and TRBJ2-1, reads DTGVSQNPRHKITKRGQNVTFRCDPISEHNRLYWYRQTLGQGPEFLTYFQNEAQLEKSRLLSDRFSAERPKGSFSTLEIQRTEQGDSAMYLCASSPREGAVYNEQFFGPGTRLTVL.

This clonotype was counted a few times. The J gene is TRBJ1-1, the V gene TRBV7-3, with a weak D call TRBD1 (5 bases). CDR1 SGHTA and CDR2 FQGTGA come from the germline V gene. The CDR3 extends over 15 amino acids. The V end lost 3 bases, the J end lost 0 bases, and 11 bases lay between the germline ends. This chain's CDR3 is CASSFGGAMNTEAFF. CDR3 sequence (DNA): TGTGCCAGCAGCTTTGGCGGGGCAATGAACACTGAAGCTTTCTTT.

V is TRBV5-1 and J is TRBJ1-4; perhaps TRBD1 as D (5 bases). Deletions cut 0 bases from V and 8 bases from J, with 14 bases between. Looked up from germline, CDR1 is SGHRS and CDR2 is YFSETQ. This CDR3 is 15 amino acids long. The CDR3 nucleotides are TGCGCCAGCAGCTTGGTCGGGGACCCGGAGGAAAAACTGTTTTTT. Its protein is CASSLVGDPEEKLFF.

This clonotype was detected a few times. The chain has TRBV14 and TRBJ2-3; D may match TRBD1 or TRBD2 (5 bases each). The CDR3 covers 15 residues. Trimming shortened V by 3 bases and J by 0 bases, and 10 bases separated the two germline ends. Germline CDR1 and CDR2: SGHDN and FVKESK. CDR3 sequence reads: CASSQGDASTDTQYF. The CDR3 bases are TGTGCCAGCAGCCAGGGGGACGCGAGCACAGATACGCAGTATTTT.

There are a few counts of this clonotype. The rearrangement uses TRBV7-2 and TRBJ1-2; no clear D. Germline CDR1 reads SGHTA; CDR2 reads FQGNSA. The CDR3 has 15 amino acids. V was clipped by 1 base and J by 7 bases, with 16 bases between them. The CDR3 here is CASSLDNRPGGGYTF. CDR3 DNA: TGTGCCAGCAGCTTAGATAACCGTCCAGGAGGTGGCTACACCTTC. The full variable domain, its missing parts supplied by reference TRBV7-2 and TRBJ1-2, is GAGVSQSPSNKVTEKGKDVELRCDPISGHTALYWYRQSLGQGLEFLIYFQGNSAPDKSGLPSDRFSAERTGGSVSTLTIQRTQQEDSAVYLCASSLDNRPGGGYTFGSGTRLTVV.

This clonotype has a handful of counts. The CDR3: CATSSGANNEQFF. The CDR3, as DNA: TGTGCCACCTCTAGCGGGGCTAACAATGAGCAGTTCTTC. The V gene is TRBV2, the J gene TRBJ2-1; 9 bases align to TRBD2. Germline V gene sequence: CDR1 SNHLY, CDR2 FYNNEI. This CDR3 contains 13 residues. V was clipped by 10 bases and J by 5 bases; unmatched bases: 6.

The rearrangement joins TRBV20-1 to TRBJ2-7, with no clear D. The germline gives CDR1 DFQATT, CDR2 SNEGSKA (reference sequence). The CDR3 is made up of 12 amino acids. V was clipped by 4 bases and J by 2 bases, with 9 bases between them. The CDR3 DNA follows: TGCAGTGCTATCCCAGGAACCTACGAGCAGTACTTC. Translated: CSAIPGTYEQYF.

This chain uses TRBV14 with TRBJ2-4; the D call may be TRBD1 or TRBD2 (5 bases each). Germline CDR1 SGHDN, CDR2 FVKESK. Trimming removed 2 bases at V and 2 bases at J, with 22 bases between. This CDR3 has 19 residues. The CDR3 DNA sequence: TGTGCCAGCAGCCAACGTCCTGGCAGGGCCGAGGGAACCAAAAACATTCAGTACTTC. Its translation: CASSQRPGRAEGTKNIQYF.